A single count supports the clone carrying this TCR beta chain. The sample belongs to a study of blood T cell repertoires in COVID-19. As for the study in general: Some COVID-19 samples were acute and others convalescent; all came from the United States, Italy and Spain. T cells, B-cell-depleted T cells, or PBMCs supplied cDNA or gDNA.

TCRdb keeps only in-frame clones here, not all; method: immunoSEQ multiplex PCR. The data show more than 95,000 clones, around 74% seen once. Germline V lookup: CDR1 PRHDT, CDR2 FYEKMQ (reference sequence). The V gene end was trimmed by 5 bases and the J gene end by 8 bases; junction bases not matched to a gene: 6. The CDR3 length is 15 residues. This clonotype originated in a woman aged 65 to 85 with acute or convalescent COVID-19. Specimen: peripheral blood. This chain connects TRBV13 to TRBJ1-6; 10 bases match TRBD1. As DNA, the CDR3 is TGTGCCAGCAGCCTAACCGGGACAGGGGATTCACCCCTCCACTTT. It translates to CASSLTGTGDSPLHF.